Listed below are T cell receptor beta chains from one sample, sequenced in a study of blood T cell repertoires in COVID-19. Clones were sequenced by immunoSEQ multiplex PCR, and TCRdb holds only the in-frame ones, with some missing. The data show hundreds of thousands of clones, roughly 88% seen once. Sequenced sample: peripheral blood. The receptors stem from a woman aged 25-40 years with active or convalescent COVID-19. The CDR3 runs from the conserved cysteine through the conserved F or W. A D gene is named only where the DNA matches it firmly. Clone size is stated in some rows and not others, as once, few, many or a class when expanded.

len	j_gene	v_gene	abundance	d_gene	CDR3aa	CDR3nt
17	TRBJ1-4	TRBV5-1	.	.	CASSPGGGATTNEKLFF	TGCGCCAGCAGCCCCGGTGGGGGGGCCACAACTAATGAAAAACTGTTTTTT
15	TRBJ1-1	TRBV28	once	.	CASTVFSAAGTEAFF	TGTGCCAGCACCGTGTTTAGCGCTGCGGGCACTGAAGCTTTCTTT
17	TRBJ2-1	TRBV30	.	.	CAWSRDRDSSSYNEQFF	TGTGCCTGGAGTCGCGACAGGGACTCCAGCTCCTACAATGAGCAGTTCTTC
15	TRBJ2-1	TRBV5-1	.	TRBD1	CASSGQGANYNEQFF	TGCGCCAGCAGCGGTCAGGGGGCCAACTACAATGAGCAGTTCTTC
16	TRBJ2-6	TRBV5-1	.	.	CASSLGGASGANVLTF	TGCGCCAGCAGCTTAGGAGGGGCGAGCGGGGCCAACGTCCTGACTTTC
17	TRBJ2-2	TRBV5-6	.	TRBD1	CASSFGTGGASTGELFF	TGTGCCAGCAGCTTCGGGACAGGGGGCGCGAGCACCGGGGAGCTGTTTTTT
15	TRBJ1-1	TRBV7-6	.	.	CASSLGHTGNTEAFF	TGTGCCAGCAGCTTAGGACATACAGGGAACACTGAAGCTTTCTTT
16	TRBJ1-6	TRBV27	.	TRBD1	CASSPGTGKGNSPLHF	TGTGCCAGCAGTCCGGGGACAGGAAAAGGGAATTCACCCCTCCACTTT
11	TRBJ2-7	TRBV29-1	.	.	CSVEVGYEQYF	TGCAGCGTTGAGGTCGGCTACGAGCAGTACTTC
13	TRBJ1-1	TRBV10-3	.	.	CAISDGEGTEAFF	TGTGCCATCAGTGATGGGGAGGGGACTGAAGCTTTCTTT
16	TRBJ2-3	TRBV2	.	.	CASTNFPGSSTDTQYF	TGTGCCAGCACCAACTTCCCGGGATCATCCACAGATACGCAGTATTTT
16	TRBJ1-1	TRBV15	.	.	CATSPGGDKLNTEAFF	TGTGCCACCAGTCCGGGTGGGGACAAGCTGAACACTGAAGCTTTCTTT
16	TRBJ1-1	TRBV19	.	.	CASSMTSQGPPTEAFF	TGTGCCAGTAGTATGACTAGCCAGGGGCCACCCACTGAAGCTTTCTTT
15	TRBJ1-2	TRBV5-1	.	.	CASSLGTANIYGYTF	TGCGCCAGCAGCTTGGGGACAGCGAACATCTATGGCTACACCTTC
14	TRBJ1-1	TRBV19	.	.	CASSFGRGNTEAFF	TGTGCCAGTAGTTTTGGTCGGGGGAACACTGAAGCTTTCTTT
14	TRBJ2-3	TRBV2	.	.	CASKGDYLTDTQYF	TGTGCCAGCAAAGGAGACTATCTCACAGATACGCAGTATTTT
14	TRBJ1-2	TRBV19	.	TRBD1	CASSNQGQAYGYTF	TGTGCCAGTAGTAACCAGGGACAGGCCTATGGCTACACCTTC
15	TRBJ2-7	TRBV19	.	TRBD2	CATSDRTGRGYEQYF	TGTGCCACGTCTGATCGGACGGGGCGGGGGTACGAGCAGTACTTC
14	TRBJ2-1	TRBV15	.	TRBD1	CATSRGTGTRLQFF	TGTGCCACCAGCAGGGGGACAGGGACCCGGCTGCAGTTCTTC
16	TRBJ1-6	TRBV19	.	.	CASSQQGAPYNSPLHF	TGTGCCAGTAGTCAACAGGGAGCCCCTTATAATTCACCCCTCCACTTT
15	TRBJ2-2	TRBV5-4	.	.	CASSQDSLNTGELFF	TGTGCCAGCAGCCAGGACAGCTTGAACACCGGGGAGCTGTTTTTT
14	TRBJ1-2	TRBV7-2	few	TRBD1	CASSRDRGSDGYTF	TGTGCCAGCAGCCGGGACAGGGGTTCTGATGGCTACACCTTC
13	TRBJ1-1	TRBV5-1	.	.	CASRRDMNTEAFF	TGCGCCAGCCGTCGGGACATGAACACTGAAGCTTTCTTT
13	TRBJ2-4	TRBV10-1	.	.	CASSDEGFHIQYF	TGCGCCAGCAGTGACGAGGGTTTCCACATTCAGTACTTC
19	TRBJ1-6	TRBV4-1	.	.	CASSQDYRQATIKNSPLHF	TGCGCCAGCAGCCAAGATTATCGACAGGCTACTATCAAGAATTCACCCCTCCACTTT
17	TRBJ1-2	TRBV5-1	.	.	CASSPIREGHSNYGYTF	TGCGCCAGCAGCCCGATCAGGGAAGGCCACTCTAACTATGGCTACACCTTC
15	TRBJ2-5	TRBV3-1/TRBV3-2	.	.	CASSQEGRSRETQYF	TGTGCCAGCAGCCAGGAGGGACGGTCCCGCGAGACCCAGTACTTC
15	TRBJ1-5	TRBV19	.	TRBD1	CVTRSQGGSNQPQHF	TGTGTTACAAGGAGTCAGGGGGGTAGCAATCAGCCCCAGCATTTT
16	TRBJ1-5	TRBV7-2	few	TRBD1	CASSRPGQGNNQPQHF	TGTGCCAGCAGCCGGCCGGGACAGGGAAACAATCAGCCCCAGCATTTT
15	TRBJ1-4	TRBV5-8	once	.	CASSLTGATNEKLFF	TGTGCCAGCAGCTTGACGGGAGCAACTAATGAAAAACTGTTTTTT
13	TRBJ1-1	TRBV6-5	.	.	CASSYSNGGEAFF	TGTGCCAGCAGTTACTCGAATGGAGGAGAAGCTTTCTTT
13	TRBJ1-1	TRBV27	.	.	CASRNSQNTEAFF	TGTGCCAGCAGGAACAGCCAGAACACTGAAGCTTTCTTT
16	TRBJ1-4	TRBV7-9	.	.	CASSFGSRVTNEKLFF	TGTGCCAGCAGCTTCGGGTCTCGAGTCACTAATGAAAAACTGTTTTTT
16	TRBJ1-2	TRBV2	.	TRBD1	CASRHTGTGGIGGYTF	TGTGCCAGCAGACACACAGGGACAGGGGGCATAGGTGGCTACACCTTC
14	TRBJ1-2	TRBV19	.	TRBD1	CASKRTGVYYGYTF	TGTGCCAGCAAGAGGACAGGCGTTTACTATGGCTACACCTTC
15	TRBJ2-7	TRBV30	.	TRBD2	CAWSVRGSGTYEQYF	TGTGCCTGGAGTGTACGAGGTAGCGGGACTTACGAGCAGTACTTC
18	TRBJ1-6	TRBV5-1	few	.	CASSRPTLNSSYNSPLHF	TGCGCCAGCAGCCGGCCTACTCTTAACAGCTCCTATAATTCACCCCTCCACTTT
14	TRBJ2-5	TRBV6-5	once	.	CASSYSGTQETQYF	TGTGCCAGCAGTTATTCCGGGACACAAGAGACCCAGTACTTC
16	TRBJ2-3	TRBV24-1	.	TRBD1	CATSDSTGGGADTQYF	TGTGCCACCAGTGATTCGACAGGGGGCGGTGCAGATACGCAGTATTTT
15	TRBJ2-2	TRBV5-1	.	TRBD2	CASSFRGGVPGELFF	TGCGCCAGCAGCTTCCGCGGGGGGGTGCCCGGGGAGCTGTTTTTT
14	TRBJ2-3	TRBV10-3	.	TRBD1	CAISVQGVADTQYF	TGTGCCATCAGTGTTCAGGGGGTTGCAGATACGCAGTATTTT